These 15 T cell receptor beta chains were all obtained from the same sample, sequenced in a study of identical twins (dated by TCRdb to about 2016). The library came from 5' RACE. TCRdb lists the instrument as Illumina HiSeq 2000. Using fastp trimming at Q25 and MiXCR clonotype assembly, TCRdb reanalyzed the public sequencing data and kept in-frame beta chains. Merged by CDR3 protein, the rows form single entries marked with the most common genes and DNA. The sample table records 450,000 or so distinct CDR3 sequences; 12% to 15% of these occur just once. Approximately 0.52% of the sample rests with the top ten. These same records also appear under a second study, on yellow fever vaccine responses in identical twins.

The sample taken for sequencing was CD4+ T cells sorted from blood. The receptors come from a woman aged 18-29 years in good health.

Concerning this clonotype: Sequence at one end of the junction differs from germline and may be a read error. The chain combines TRBV7-3 with TRBJ2-2, with TRBD2 matching over 7 bases. There are 16 residues in the CDR3. The V gene's germline CDR1 is SGHTA and CDR2 FQGTGA. The DNA of the CDR3 is TGTGCCAGCAGCTCCTATACTAGCGCGAACACCGAGGAGCTGTTTTTT. Amino acid sequence: CASSSYTSANTEELFF.

The chain links TRBV3-1 to TRBJ2-1; D might be TRBD1 (5 bases). Trimming took off 0 bases at V and 6 bases at J, with 15 bases between the two ends. The germline CDR1 and CDR2 sequences are LGHDT and YNNKEL (reference sequence). The CDR3 contains 16 residues. The CDR3 coding sequence is TGTGCCAGCAGCCAAGATAAGGGGTGGTTGGGCAATGAGCAGTTCTTC. It is translated as CASSQDKGWLGNEQFF.

This clonotype was observed a handful of times. CDR3 DNA: TGTGCCAGCAGCCCGACTAGCACTGAGCAGTTCTTC. Its translation is CASSPTSTEQFF. The V and J genes are TRBV7-2 and TRBJ2-1; the match to TRBD2 covers 7 bases. V lost 5 bases and J lost 9; bases outside the gene matches: 4. CDR3 size: 12 residues. Germline CDR1 SGHTA, CDR2 FQGNSA.

The rearrangement joins TRBV3-1 to TRBJ2-7; possible D gene TRBD2, 6 bases. V was trimmed by 4 bases and J by 0 bases, leaving 10 bases between them. Germline CDR1 is LGHDT and CDR2 is YNNKEL (reference sequence). This CDR3 has 14 amino acids. The CDR3 sequence is CASSPGLYSYEQYF. Written as DNA, the CDR3 is TGTGCCAGCAGCCCGGGACTCTACTCCTACGAGCAGTACTTC.

The chain employs TRBV5-1 and TRBJ2-3; 10 nucleotides align to TRBD2. V lost 0 bases and J lost 6; bases outside the gene matches: 7. The V gene's germline CDR1 is SGHRS and CDR2 YFSETQ. The CDR3 spans 16 residues. The CDR3 here is CASSLAILAGLDTQYF. The CDR3 nucleotides read TGCGCCAGCAGCTTGGCTATACTAGCGGGACTCGATACGCAGTATTTT.

This clonotype showed up just a few times. The V gene is TRBV27, the J gene TRBJ2-7; D not certain. Germline V gives CDR1 MNHEY, CDR2 SMNVEV (reference sequence). The CDR3 covers 14 residues. Trimming pared 2 bases from V and 4 bases from J, leaving 12 bases between. The CDR3 DNA follows: TGTGCCAGCAGTTTAGAGCCTTTTAGGTACGAGCAGTACTTC. It yields the protein CASSLEPFRYEQYF.

This chain connects TRBV5-1 to TRBJ2-1, with 7 bases aligning to TRBD2. The trim removed 4 bases at V and 6 bases at J, leaving 4 bases unmatched. CDR3 length: 13 residues. The germline gives CDR1 SGHRS, CDR2 YFSETQ. Written as DNA, the CDR3 is TGCGCCAGCAGCGTAGCGGGCCCCAATGAGCAGTTCTTC. Its protein product is CASSVAGPNEQFF.

The chain joins TRBV20-1 to TRBJ2-1, with D perhaps matching TRBD1 (6 bases). Trimming stripped 3 bases from V and 6 bases from J, with 12 bases between. The CDR3 runs 13 residues. Germline CDR1 and CDR2: DFQATT and SNEGSKA (reference sequence). For the CDR3, the DNA is TGCAGTGCTAGCGCGCCAGGGGTCAATGAGCAGTTCTTC. Protein product: CSASAPGVNEQFF.

This clonotype came up a few times. Mismatch with germline at one junction end may stem from a read error. The CDR3, as DNA: TGTGCTAGCAGCCCCCTCAGGGGCGGTGAGCAGTTCTTC. Translating gives CASSPLRGGEQFF. The chain carries TRBV7-7 and TRBJ2-1, with D tentatively TRBD1 (6 bases). The CDR3 sequence is 13 residues long. Germline V gives CDR1 SSHAT, CDR2 FNYEAQ (reference sequence). The full variable domain, in which reference TRBV7-7 and TRBJ2-1 provide the parts outside the CDR3, is GAGVSQSPRYKVTKRGQDVTLRCDPISSHATLYWYQQALGQGPEFLTYFNYEAQPDKSGLPSDRFSAERPEGSISTLTIQRTEQRDSAMYRCASSPLRGGEQFFGPGTRLTVL.

The table lists this clonotype with a few counts. V is TRBV20-1 and J is TRBJ2-7, with no clear D. The V gene's germline CDR1 is DFQATT and CDR2 SNEGSKA (reference sequence). The CDR3 consists of 16 residues. Trimming cost V 0 bases and J 0 bases, with 15 bases left between them. This CDR3 reads CSARDIATWASYEQYF. The CDR3 coding sequence is TGCAGTGCTAGAGATATCGCAACTTGGGCCTCCTACGAGCAGTACTTC.

The CDR3 nucleotides read TGCGCCAGCAGCGGCGGAGAACGAAATTATGGCTACACCTTC. Translated: CASSGGERNYGYTF. The chain couples TRBV5-1 to TRBJ1-2; D remains ambiguous. The CDR3 covers 14 residues. Between the trimmed V and J ends, which lost 4 bases and 5 bases, there was a span of 15 bases. The germline V gene encodes CDR1 SGHRS and CDR2 YFSETQ.

This clonotype has more than one count but fewer than ten. J is TRBJ1-1 and V is TRBV2, with TRBD1 matching 10 bases. Unmatched junction bases numbered 4, after V lost 6 bases and J lost 6 bases. This CDR3 region has 13 residues. Germline CDR1 SNHLY, CDR2 FYNNEI. This CDR3 reads CASRRQGAAEAFF. CDR3 nucleotide sequence: TGTGCCAGCAGGAGACAGGGGGCGGCTGAAGCTTTCTTT.

The chain couples TRBV2 to TRBJ1-1; no definite D call. The CDR3 is made up of 14 amino acids. The germline CDR1 and CDR2 sequences are SNHLY and FYNNEI. Trimming left V 2 bases short and J 4 bases short, with 11 bases between. The CDR3: CASSESVHGTEAFF. The CDR3 bases are TGTGCCAGCAGTGAATCAGTGCACGGCACTGAAGCTTTCTTT.

This chain joins TRBV10-3 and TRBJ2-7; a possible D gene is TRBD2 (5 bases). The CDR3 is made up of 11 amino acids. V was clipped by 4 bases and J by 5 bases, with 6 bases between them. Germline V gene data show CDR1 as ENHRY and CDR2 as SYGVKD. Here the CDR3 reads CAISAGNEQYF. Here the CDR3 DNA reads TGTGCCATCAGTGCGGGGAACGAGCAGTACTTC.

The V call is TRBV30, the J call TRBJ1-4; tentatively, D is TRBD1 (6 bases). V lost 2 bases, J lost 2 bases, and 12 bases lay in between. CDR3 length: 15 amino acids. Germline lookup yields CDR1 GTSNPN and CDR2 SVGIG (reference sequence). CDR3 DNA sequence: TGTGCCTGGAGTAGGGGGACCCCTACTAATGAAAAACTGTTTTTT. Translation: CAWSRGTPTNEKLFF.